This entry concerns a single T cell receptor beta chain. This sample is part of a study of spatial heterogeneity in lung cancer. The overall study: More beta-chain than alpha-chain sequences were consistently detected. The study observed each unique TCR and UMI combination more than ten times on average in raw reads.

V shed 2 bases and J shed 3 bases, with 5 bases lying between them. The CDR3 has 13 residues. From germline, CDR1 is KGHSH and CDR2 LQKENI. Each molecule of TCR cDNA was tagged with one unique molecular identifier. TCRdb independently ran MiXCR on the 5' RACE reads; one entry per CDR3 protein. The profile shows some 64,000 distinct CDR3 sequences, roughly 7.9% of them singletons. Sample time point: sample taken at primary tumor resection. Whole RNA obtained from tumor, nontumor lung or frozen PBMC underwent sequencing without sorting. There were roughly 72 donors, all of them untreated patients with early-stage non-small cell lung cancer.

V and J are TRBV18 and TRBJ1-3; D unclear. The starting material was PBMCs, obtained at surgery. This receptor was taken from a female donor with early-stage non-small cell lung cancer. The chain's CDR3 is CASSPNRGNTIYF. CDR3 nucleotide sequence: TGTGCCAGCTCACCAAACCGTGGAAACACCATATATTTT.